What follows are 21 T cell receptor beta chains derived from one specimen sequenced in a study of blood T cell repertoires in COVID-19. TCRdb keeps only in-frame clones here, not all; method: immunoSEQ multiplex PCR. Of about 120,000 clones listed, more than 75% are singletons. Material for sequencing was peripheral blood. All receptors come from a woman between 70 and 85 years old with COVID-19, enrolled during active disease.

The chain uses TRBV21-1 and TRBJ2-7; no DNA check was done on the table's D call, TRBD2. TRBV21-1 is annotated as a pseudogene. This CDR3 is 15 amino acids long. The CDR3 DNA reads TGTGCCAGCAGCGCGACTAGCGGGGGAGACTACGAGCAGTACTTC. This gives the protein CASSATSGGDYEQYF.

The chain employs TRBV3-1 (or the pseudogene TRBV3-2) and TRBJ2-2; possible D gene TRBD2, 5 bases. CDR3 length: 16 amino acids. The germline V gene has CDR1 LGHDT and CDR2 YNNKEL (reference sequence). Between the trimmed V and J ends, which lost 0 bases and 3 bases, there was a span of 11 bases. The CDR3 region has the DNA TGTGCCAGCAGCCAAGATCGGGGTAGCGACACCGGGGAGCTGTTTTTT. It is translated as CASSQDRGSDTGELFF.

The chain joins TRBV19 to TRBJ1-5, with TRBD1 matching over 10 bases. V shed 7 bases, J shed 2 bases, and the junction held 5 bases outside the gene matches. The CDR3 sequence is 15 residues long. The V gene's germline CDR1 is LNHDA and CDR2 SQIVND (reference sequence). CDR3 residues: CASKTGTGGNQPQHF. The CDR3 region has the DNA TGTGCCAGTAAGACCGGGACAGGGGGCAATCAGCCCCAGCATTTT. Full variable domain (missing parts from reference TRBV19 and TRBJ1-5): DGGITQSPKYLFRKEGQNVTLSCEQNLNHDAMYWYRQDPGQGLRLIYYSQIVNDFQKGDIAEGYSVSREKKESFPLTVTSAQKNPTAFYLCASKTGTGGNQPQHFGDGTRLSIL.

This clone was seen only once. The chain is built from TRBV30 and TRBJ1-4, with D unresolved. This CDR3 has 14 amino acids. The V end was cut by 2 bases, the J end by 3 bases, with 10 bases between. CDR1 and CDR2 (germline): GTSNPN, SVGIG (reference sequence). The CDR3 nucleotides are TGTGCCTGGAGTCAAAGGAGGGCTAATGAAAAACTGTTTTTT. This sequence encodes CAWSQRRANEKLFF.

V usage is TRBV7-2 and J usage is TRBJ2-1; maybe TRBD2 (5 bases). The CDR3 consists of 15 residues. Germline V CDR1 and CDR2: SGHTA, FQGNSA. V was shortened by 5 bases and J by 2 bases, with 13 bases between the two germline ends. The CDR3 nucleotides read TGTGCCAGCAGCGAATGGCGGGCTGCCTACAATGAGCAGTTCTTC. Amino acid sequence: CASSEWRAAYNEQFF.

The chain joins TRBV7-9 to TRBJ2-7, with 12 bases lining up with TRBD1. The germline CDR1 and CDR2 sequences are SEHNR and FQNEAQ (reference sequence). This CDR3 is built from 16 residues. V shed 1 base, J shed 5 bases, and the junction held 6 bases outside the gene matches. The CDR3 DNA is TGTGCCAGCAGCTTAGGGGGACAGGGGGCAGCCCACGAGCAGTACTTC. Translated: CASSLGGQGAAHEQYF.

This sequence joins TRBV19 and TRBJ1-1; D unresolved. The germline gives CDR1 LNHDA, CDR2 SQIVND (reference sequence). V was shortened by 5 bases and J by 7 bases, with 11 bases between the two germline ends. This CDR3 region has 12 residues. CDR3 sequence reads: CASSYLNGEAFF. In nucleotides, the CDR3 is TGTGCCAGTAGTTACTTGAATGGTGAAGCTTTCTTT.

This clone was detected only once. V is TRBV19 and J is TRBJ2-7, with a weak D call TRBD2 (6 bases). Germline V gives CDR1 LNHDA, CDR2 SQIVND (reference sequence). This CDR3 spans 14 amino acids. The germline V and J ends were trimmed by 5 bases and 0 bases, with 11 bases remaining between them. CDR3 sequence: CASSLRDSSYEQYF. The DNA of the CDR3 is TGTGCCAGTAGTCTTAGGGACTCCTCCTACGAGCAGTACTTC.

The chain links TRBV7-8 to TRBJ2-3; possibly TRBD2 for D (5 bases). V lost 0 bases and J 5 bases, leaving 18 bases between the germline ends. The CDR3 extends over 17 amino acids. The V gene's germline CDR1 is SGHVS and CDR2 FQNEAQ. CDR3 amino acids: CASSLAPGPDGGDTQYF. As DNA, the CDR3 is TGTGCCAGCAGCTTAGCCCCCGGGCCCGACGGAGGAGATACGCAGTATTTT.

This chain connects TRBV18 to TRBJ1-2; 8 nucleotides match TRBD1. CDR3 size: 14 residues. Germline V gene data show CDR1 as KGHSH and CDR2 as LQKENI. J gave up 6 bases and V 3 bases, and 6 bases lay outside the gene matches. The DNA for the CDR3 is TGTGCCAGCTCACCCTCAGGGGGCCTGGATGGCTACACCTTC. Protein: CASSPSGGLDGYTF.

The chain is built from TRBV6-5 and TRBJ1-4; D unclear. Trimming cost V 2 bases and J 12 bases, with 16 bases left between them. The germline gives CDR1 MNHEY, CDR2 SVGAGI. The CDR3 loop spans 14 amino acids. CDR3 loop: CASSYDNPQRELFF. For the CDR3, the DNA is TGTGCCAGCAGTTACGATAACCCGCAGAGGGAACTGTTTTTT.

The CDR3 reads CASRNKNTEAFF. CDR3 nucleotide sequence: TGTGCCAGCAGGAACAAGAACACTGAAGCTTTCTTT. The chain combines TRBV2 with TRBJ1-1, with D hard to call. The CDR3 runs 12 residues. Germline V gene lookup returns CDR1 SNHLY and CDR2 FYNNEI. Trimming pared 6 bases from V and 1 base from J, leaving 6 bases between.

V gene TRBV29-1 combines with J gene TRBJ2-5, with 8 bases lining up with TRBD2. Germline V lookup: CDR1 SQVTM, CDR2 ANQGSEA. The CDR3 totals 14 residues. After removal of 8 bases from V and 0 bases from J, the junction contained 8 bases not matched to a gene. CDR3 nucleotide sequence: TGCAGCATTCGCGGGGGGCCGTACCAAGAGACCCAGTACTTC. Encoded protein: CSIRGGPYQETQYF.

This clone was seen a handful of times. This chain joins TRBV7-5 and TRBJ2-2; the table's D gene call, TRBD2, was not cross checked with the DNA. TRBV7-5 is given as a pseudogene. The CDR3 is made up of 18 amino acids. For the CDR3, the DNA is TGTGTCAGACCCATGGCCGGGCTAGCGGATTCGAACACCGGGGAGCTGTTTTTT. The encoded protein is CVRPMAGLADSNTGELFF.

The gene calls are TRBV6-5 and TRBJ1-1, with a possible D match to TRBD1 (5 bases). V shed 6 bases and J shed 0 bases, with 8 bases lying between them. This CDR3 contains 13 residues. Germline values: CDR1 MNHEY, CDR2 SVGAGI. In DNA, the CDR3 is TGTGCCAGCAGGAGACAGCTGAACACTGAAGCTTTCTTT. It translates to CASRRQLNTEAFF.

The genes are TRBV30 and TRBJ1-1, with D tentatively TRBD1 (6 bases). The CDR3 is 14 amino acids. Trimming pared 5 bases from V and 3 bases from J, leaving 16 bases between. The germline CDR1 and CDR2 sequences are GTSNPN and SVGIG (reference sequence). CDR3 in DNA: TGTGCCTGGCGGGGGGACAAATCCCACACTGAAGCTTTCTTT. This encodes CAWRGDKSHTEAFF.

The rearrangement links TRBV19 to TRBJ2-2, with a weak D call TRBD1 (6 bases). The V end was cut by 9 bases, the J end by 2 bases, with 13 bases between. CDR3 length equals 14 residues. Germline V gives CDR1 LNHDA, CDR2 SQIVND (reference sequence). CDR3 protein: CASRLQGNTGELFF. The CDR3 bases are TGTGCCAGCCGATTACAGGGTAACACCGGGGAGCTGTTTTTT.

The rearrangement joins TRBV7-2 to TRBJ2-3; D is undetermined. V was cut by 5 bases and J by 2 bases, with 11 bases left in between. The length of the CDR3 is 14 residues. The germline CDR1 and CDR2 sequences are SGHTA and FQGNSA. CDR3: CASSSILPTDTQYF. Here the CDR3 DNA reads TGTGCCAGCAGCAGCATCTTGCCCACAGATACGCAGTATTTT.

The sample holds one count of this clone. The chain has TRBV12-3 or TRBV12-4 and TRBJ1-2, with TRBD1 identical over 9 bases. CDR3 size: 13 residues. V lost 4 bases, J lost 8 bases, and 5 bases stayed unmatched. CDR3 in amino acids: CASSSNRGLGYTF. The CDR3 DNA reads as TGTGCCAGCAGTTCCAACAGGGGGCTAGGCTACACCTTC.

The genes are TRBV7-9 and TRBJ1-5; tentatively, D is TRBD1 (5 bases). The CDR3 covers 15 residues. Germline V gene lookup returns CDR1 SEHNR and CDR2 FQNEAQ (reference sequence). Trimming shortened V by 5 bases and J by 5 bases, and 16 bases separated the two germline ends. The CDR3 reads CASSPRGEGDQPQHF. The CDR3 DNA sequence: TGTGCCAGCAGCCCACGGGGGGAAGGGGATCAGCCCCAGCATTTT. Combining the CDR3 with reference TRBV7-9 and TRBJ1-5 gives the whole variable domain DTGVSQNPRHKITKRGQNVTFRCDPISEHNRLYWYRQTLGQGPEFLTYFQNEAQLEKSRLLSDRFSAERPKGSFSTLEIQRTEQGDSAMYLCASSPRGEGDQPQHFGDGTRLSIL.

Written as DNA, the CDR3 is TGTGCCAGCAGCTTGGAAGGCACACAGGGTGAAGCTTTCTTT. It is translated as CASSLEGTQGEAFF. This rearrangement joins TRBV5-6 to TRBJ1-1; D perhaps matches TRBD1 (6 bases). The CDR3 length is 14 residues. The V and J ends lost 0 bases and 7 bases respectively, with 13 bases between them. Germline CDR1 SGHDT, CDR2 YYEEEE.